This T cell receptor beta chain was recovered during a study of blood T cell repertoires in COVID-19. Study-wide context: Acute and convalescent COVID-19 specimens originated in the United States, Italy and Spain.

Original methodology: Amplified reference gene primers provided the basis for estimating nucleated cell counts. Generated by immunoSEQ multiplex PCR, the TCRdb table keeps only in-frame clones and is missing some. That table supplies the V and J calls and clone size; D and trimming were determined from the DNA. In the table there are under 200,000 clones, about 86% of which are singletons. This CDR3 has 12 amino acids. Per germline, CDR1 LNHDA and CDR2 SQIVND (reference sequence). Trimming left V 4 bases short and J 6 bases short, with 10 bases between. This receptor was identified in a woman aged 55-69 years with COVID-19, enrolled during active disease. The chain links TRBV19 to TRBJ2-7, with D perhaps matching TRBD1 (5 bases). The sample comprised peripheral blood. CDR3 loop: CASSRQGGEQYF. The CDR3 DNA reads as TGTGCCAGTAGTAGGCAGGGCGGCGAGCAGTACTTC.